Listed below are T cell receptor beta chains from one sample, sequenced in a study of T-cell memory formation after mild COVID-19. TCRdb independently ran MiXCR on the 5' RACE reads; one entry per CDR3 protein. Of 95,000 to 120,000 distinct CDR3 sequences listed, about a fifth are singletons. The sequencing input was PBMCs or a T cell subset sorted from them (not recorded which). These TCRs come from a man aged 18 to 30 who had mild COVID-19 (a few samples of this study predate the infection). Cell type and time point are not known. The CDR3 runs from the conserved cysteine through the conserved F or W. The D gene is left open where the match is weak. Clone size is shown for a subset of rows, as once, few, many or a class of expanded clone.

d_call clone_size j_call v_call cdr3_nt cdr3_aa
- many TRBJ2-4 TRBV4-1 TGCGCCAGCAGCCAAGATTTCCTTGACATTCAGTACTTC CASSQDFLDIQYF
TRBD1 - TRBJ2-3 TRBV4-1 TGCGCCAGCAGCCAAGCGACAGGGGCGGGCACAGATACGCAGTATTTT CASSQATGAGTDTQYF
- - TRBJ1-1 TRBV7-9 TGTGCCAGCAGCCCTGGGAGGGAAACTTTCTTT CASSPGRETFF
- - TRBJ2-6 TRBV20-1 TGCAGTGCTAGAACCGCTTACTCTGGGGCCAACGTCCTGACTTTC CSARTAYSGANVLTF
- few TRBJ2-1 TRBV7-6 TGTGCCAGCAGCTTAGTGCTGGGGGTTGTAGATGAGCAGTTCTTC CASSLVLGVVDEQFF
- - TRBJ2-3 TRBV5-8 TGTGCCAGCAGCTTGCGGGTTCTTAGCACAGATACGCAGTATTTT CASSLRVLSTDTQYF
- few TRBJ2-1 TRBV20-1 TGCAGTGCTAGAGCGGGGACGAGGGACAATGAGCAGTTCTTC CSARAGTRDNEQFF
- few TRBJ2-7 TRBV7-9 TGTGCCAGCAGGGGAATCACCTACGAGCAGTACTTC CASRGITYEQYF
TRBD2 - TRBJ2-7 TRBV20-1 TGCAGTGCTAGGGGGAGGGGTAACTCCTACGAGCAGTACTTC CSARGRGNSYEQYF
- few TRBJ1-6 TRBV11-2 TGTGCCAGCAGCTTAACAGGTTATAATTCACCCCTCCACTTT CASSLTGYNSPLHF
TRBD1 few TRBJ1-2 TRBV6-5 TGTGCCAGCAGAATGACAGGGGGCGGGGATGGCTACACCTTC CASRMTGGGDGYTF
TRBD1 few TRBJ2-7 TRBV4-1 TGCGCCAGCAGCCCTGACCAGGGGGTTGACGAGCAGTACTTC CASSPDQGVDEQYF
- - TRBJ2-3 TRBV7-8 TGTGCCAGCAGCTTAACCGGGGCTGTCGATACGCAGTATTTT CASSLTGAVDTQYF
- - TRBJ2-3 TRBV20-1 TGCAGTGCTAGAGGCACAGGAGGGCCTACAGATACGCAGTATTTT CSARGTGGPTDTQYF
- - TRBJ1-1 TRBV15 TGTGCCACCAGCAGTGCTGGGACACGGAACACTGAAGCTTTCTTT CATSSAGTRNTEAFF
TRBD2 few TRBJ2-1 TRBV11-2 TGTGCCAGCAGCTTAGTGGCGGGGGTCCTCTACAATGAGCAGTTCTTC CASSLVAGVLYNEQFF
TRBD1 few TRBJ2-2 TRBV7-8 TGTGCCAGCAGCCAGACAGGGATGAACACCGGGGAGCTGTTTTTT CASSQTGMNTGELFF
- few TRBJ2-5 TRBV5-1 TGCGCCAGCAGGGAACAGGGCGGTGAGACCCAGTACTTC CASREQGGETQYF
TRBD2 - TRBJ2-1 TRBV7-9 TGTGCCAGCACCACCCTCGGGGGGAGCTCCTACAATGAGCAGTTCTTC CASTTLGGSSYNEQFF
- - TRBJ2-7 TRBV19 TGTGCCAGTAGTCCGGGGATGGACGGATACGAGCAGTACTTC CASSPGMDGYEQYF
- few TRBJ2-6 TRBV7-3 TGTGCCAGCAGCCTTGAAAGGGGGGCCAACGTCCTGACTTTC CASSLERGANVLTF
- - TRBJ2-2 TRBV20-1 TGCAGTGCTAGGACAGTAGACACCGGGGAGCTGTTTTTT CSARTVDTGELFF
TRBD1 few TRBJ1-2 TRBV7-8 TGTGCCAGCAGTCCGGGACAGGCCTTCTATGGCTACACCTTC CASSPGQAFYGYTF
- few TRBJ2-5 TRBV4-3 TGCGCCAGCAGCCAAGAAGGAAGGAGAGAGACCCAGTACTTC CASSQEGRRETQYF
TRBD1 few TRBJ2-7 TRBV30 TGTGCCTGGAGTCGACAGGGGGTCGACTACGAGCAGTACTTC CAWSRQGVDYEQYF
- - TRBJ2-1 TRBV9 TGTGCCAGCACCGGTGGCAGCTACAATGAGCAGTTCTTC CASTGGSYNEQFF
- - TRBJ2-2 TRBV9 TGTGCCAGCAGCCCAACCCGGGGCTTCACCGGGGAGCTGTTTTTT CASSPTRGFTGELFF
- few TRBJ2-3 TRBV4-3 TGCGCCAGCAGCCAAGGAGTAGGGATTTGGACAGATACGCAGTATTTT CASSQGVGIWTDTQYF
TRBD1 - TRBJ1-1 TRBV7-6 TGTGCCAGCAGCCAGGGACAGGGGAAGAACACTGAAGCTTTCTTT CASSQGQGKNTEAFF
- few TRBJ2-1 TRBV5-5 TGTGCCAGCAGCTTTATTTCCGGGAATGAGCAGTTCTTC CASSFISGNEQFF
- few TRBJ1-2 TRBV6-2/TRBV6-3 TGTGCCACCATAAAGCGGGATTTTGGATATGGCTACACCTTC CATIKRDFGYGYTF
- once TRBJ2-7 TRBV5-6 TGTGCCAGCAGCTTCGGATTATCGGACGAGCAGTACTTC CASSFGLSDEQYF
- - TRBJ2-3 TRBV7-9 TGTGCCAGCAGCTTCCTAGCGCCAAGACACCATAGCACAGATACGCAGTATTTT CASSFLAPRHHSTDTQYF
- - TRBJ2-3 TRBV6-2/TRBV6-3 TGTGCCAGCAGTTACCAACTCACACCTGGAAGCACAGATACGCAGTATTTT CASSYQLTPGSTDTQYF
TRBD2 - TRBJ2-5 TRBV6-5 TGTGCCAGCAGTCACGGGGGGGCTGCAGAGACCCAGTACTTC CASSHGGAAETQYF
- few TRBJ1-3 TRBV28 TGTGCCAGCAGTTTATGGGGCGTGTCCCGCGTCCTGGGAAACACCATATATTTT CASSLWGVSRVLGNTIYF
- - TRBJ1-1 TRBV6-5 TGTGCCAGCAGTTACTCCCGGTGGGCAGGGATGAACACTGAAGCTTTCTTT CASSYSRWAGMNTEAFF
- - TRBJ2-5 TRBV24-1 TGTGCCACCAGTGATACGGGAGAGACCCAGTACTTC CATSDTGETQYF
TRBD2 few TRBJ2-5 TRBV7-9 TGTGCCAGCAGCCCCGCCGGACTAGCCCTTAAAGAGACCCAGTACTTC CASSPAGLALKETQYF
TRBD1 - TRBJ1-5 TRBV28 TGTGCCAGCCAAACAGGGGCAGGTCAGCCCCAGCATTTT CASQTGAGQPQHF
TRBD2 - TRBJ2-7 TRBV6-5 TGTGCCAGCAGTATAGGACTAGCCAGCTCCTACGAGCAGTACTTC CASSIGLASSYEQYF
TRBD1 many TRBJ1-1 TRBV29-1 TGCAGCGCTCGTAGGGGGCTAGCGTACACTGAAGCTTTCTTT CSARRGLAYTEAFF
- few TRBJ1-4 TRBV7-9 TGTGCCAGCAGCTACGGCTTTGGCGAAAAACTGTTTTTT CASSYGFGEKLFF
- few TRBJ2-2 TRBV10-3 TGTGCCATCAGTGAAGGGGGGAAGGGACCGAACACCGGGGAGCTGTTTTTT CAISEGGKGPNTGELFF
- - TRBJ2-7 TRBV29-1 TGCAGCGCCGGGACTTCTGGCTCCTACGAGCAGTACTTC CSAGTSGSYEQYF
TRBD1 - TRBJ2-7 TRBV15 TGTGCCACCAGCAGAGATGAGGGGACAGGGGGCAGCGAGCAGTACTTC CATSRDEGTGGSEQYF
- - TRBJ1-5 TRBV6-6 TGTGCCAGCAGTTACACCAGGGGAAGCAATCAGCCCCAGCATTTT CASSYTRGSNQPQHF
TRBD2 few TRBJ2-2 TRBV18 TGTGCCAGCTCCCCCCGGGAGGGCACGAACACCGGGGAGCTGTTTTTT CASSPREGTNTGELFF
- - TRBJ1-1 TRBV15 TGTGCCACCAGCAGTCGGACAGCGAACACTGAAGCTTTCTTT CATSSRTANTEAFF
TRBD1 few TRBJ2-5 TRBV28 TGTGCCAGCAGTTCAACCCACAGGGGAGCGGAGGAGACCCAGTACTTC CASSSTHRGAEETQYF
- - TRBJ2-2 TRBV29-1 TGCAGCGTTGAAGATCGGGGGTCAGAGACCGGGGAGCTGTTTTTT CSVEDRGSETGELFF
- many TRBJ2-3 TRBV7-2 TGTGCCAGCAGCTTCGGGACAAGTAGGGTAGATACGCAGTATTTT CASSFGTSRVDTQYF
- few TRBJ2-1 TRBV6-2/TRBV6-3 TGTGCCAGCAGTTTAGGGTGGGAGTACAATGAGCAGTTCTTC CASSLGWEYNEQFF
- few TRBJ2-2 TRBV14 TGTGCCAGCAGCCAAGTCTCAGGGAACACCGGGGAGCTGTTTTTT CASSQVSGNTGELFF
- - TRBJ1-1 TRBV27 TGTGCCAGCAGTTTATGGAGGGGAGACATGAACACTGAAGCTTTCTTT CASSLWRGDMNTEAFF
- - TRBJ2-1 TRBV6-2/TRBV6-3 TGTGCCAGCAGTGGCTCTGAGGCGTCCGCCTACAATGAGCAGTTCTTC CASSGSEASAYNEQFF
TRBD2 few TRBJ2-3 TRBV7-9 TGTGCCAGCAGCTCCCGACTAGCGGGGGGCCGCACAGATACGCAGTATTTT CASSSRLAGGRTDTQYF
TRBD1 few TRBJ2-7 TRBV4-1 TGCGCCAGCAGCCAAGGCCGGGGACAGGGAGCCTACGAGCAGTACTTC CASSQGRGQGAYEQYF